This T cell receptor (beta chain) was captured in a study of beta chain features in type 1 diabetes. Points from the study as a whole: Fewer insertions but more deletions were seen at VDJ junctions in type 1 diabetes patients.

The trim removed 0 bases at V and 2 bases at J, leaving 1 base unmatched. This CDR3 is 15 amino acids long. CDR1 and CDR2 from the germline V gene are SEHNR and FQNEAQ (reference sequence). The isolated RNA, all of it, was reverse transcribed, so expressed TCRB transcripts were what got sequenced. This table comes from immunoSEQ multiplex PCR, and its TCRdb copy is limited to in-frame clones, with some not included. This repertoire shows 300,000 to 350,000 clones, around 20% found once; its top ten account for around 0.045%. Comment on this clone: Its specificity is unknown.

The genes are TRBV7-9 and TRBJ2-5; 9 bases map to TRBD2. This receptor was identified in a woman between 18 and 30 years old in good health. Sequencing used naive CD4+ T cells from blood. The CDR3 is CASSLASGGQETQYF. The CDR3, as DNA: TGTGCCAGCAGCTTAGCTAGCGGGGGTCAAGAGACCCAGTACTTC. The complete variable domain, with remaining parts taken from reference TRBV7-9 and TRBJ2-5, reads DTGVSQNPRHKITKRGQNVTFRCDPISEHNRLYWYRQTLGQGPEFLTYFQNEAQLEKSRLLSDRFSAERPKGSFSTLEIQRTEQGDSAMYLCASSLASGGQETQYFGPGTRLLVL.